Below, 19 T cell receptor beta chains from the same sample are listed, as sequenced in a study of neurological immune-mediated disorders. TCRdb reprocessed the 5' RACE reads via MiXCR and lists one record per CDR3 protein. The data contain tens of thousands of distinct CDR3 sequences, around 9.6% of them singletons. Stated time point: longitudinal time-point 1 (baseline). The sequencing input was PBMCs. The source is a young man in good health.

This clonotype was observed a few times. The chain links TRBV18 to TRBJ2-7, with TRBD1 identical over 7 bases. Trimming cost V 3 bases and J 4 bases; bases outside gene matches: 3. Germline CDR1 reads KGHSH; CDR2 reads LQKENI. The length of the CDR3 is 13 residues. Here the CDR3 DNA reads TGTGCCAGCTCACCCCCAGGGGGATACGAGCAGTACTTC. Translation: CASSPPGGYEQYF.

The table lists this clonotype with many counts. The V and J genes are TRBV12-5 and TRBJ2-3; D remains unclear. The CDR3 is 11 residues long. Germline V gene lookup returns CDR1 LGHNT and CDR2 FRNRAP. The CDR3 region has the DNA TGTGGAACGGATCTCACAGATACGCAGTATTTT. It yields the protein CGTDLTDTQYF.

This clonotype has at least ten counts. The chain carries TRBV5-1 and TRBJ1-1; 7 bases fit TRBD1. Trimming took 0 bases from V and 7 from J; bases not matched to a gene: 3. The germline V gene has CDR1 SGHRS and CDR2 YFSETQ. CDR3 size: 13 residues. This chain's CDR3 is CASSLGQGSEAFF. The CDR3 DNA is TGCGCCAGCAGCTTGGGACAGGGCAGTGAAGCTTTCTTT.

This clonotype was seen many times. The J gene is TRBJ1-1, the V gene TRBV6-6, with D maybe TRBD1 (5 bases). Germline V gene sequence: CDR1 MNHNY, CDR2 SVGAGI (reference sequence). The length of the CDR3 is 17 residues. V gave up 6 bases and J gave up 1 base, with 21 bases separating them. CDR3 sequence: CASSLGIHLTGNTEAFF. CDR3 in DNA: TGTGCCAGCAGCCTCGGCATCCACCTTACAGGGAACACTGAAGCTTTCTTT.

This clonotype was counted ten times or more. The V and J genes are TRBV5-1 and TRBJ1-6; possibly TRBD1 for D (6 bases). The CDR3 extends over 14 amino acids. Trimming took 4 bases from V and 7 from J, leaving 12 bases between them. The V gene's germline CDR1 is SGHRS and CDR2 YFSETQ. CDR3 sequence (DNA): TGCGCCAGCAGCACCGACAGGTTAAATTCACCCCTCCACTTT. Its translation: CASSTDRLNSPLHF.

This clonotype was seen many times. V is TRBV5-1 and J is TRBJ2-7, with 8 bases fitting TRBD2. V lost 1 base and J lost 7; bases outside the gene matches: 7. The length of the CDR3 is 14 residues. Germline assignment: CDR1 SGHRS and CDR2 YFSETQ. The CDR3 sequence is CASSLSRLASEQYF. The CDR3 nucleotides read TGCGCCAGCAGCTTGAGCAGACTAGCGAGTGAGCAGTACTTC.

This clonotype was picked up many times. The chain has TRBV20-1 and TRBJ1-5; the match to TRBD1 covers 7 bases. The CDR3 covers 10 residues. V was pared by 2 bases and J by 14 bases, with 3 bases of the junction left unmatched. Germline values: CDR1 DFQATT, CDR2 SNEGSKA (reference sequence). The CDR3 reads CSARHDREHF. The CDR3 DNA sequence: TGCAGTGCTAGACACGACAGGGAGCATTTT.

This clonotype showed up many times. The V gene is TRBV7-2, the J gene TRBJ2-7; D may be TRBD1 or TRBD2 (7 bases each). The germline V gene has CDR1 SGHTA and CDR2 FQGNSA. Trimming shortened V by 8 bases and J by 1 base, and 18 bases separated the two germline ends. The CDR3 has 15 amino acids. CDR3: CASRTNRGGSYEQYF. The CDR3 nucleotides read TGTGCCAGCCGGACAAACAGGGGAGGGTCCTACGAGCAGTACTTC.

On this clonotype: The junction does not match germline at one end; this may be a read error. The rearrangement joins TRBV28 to TRBJ2-5, with TRBD1 identical over 8 bases. The CDR3 is 13 amino acids. Germline lookup yields CDR1 MDHEN and CDR2 SYDVKM. This chain's CDR3 is CAISGGQGETQYF. In nucleotides, the CDR3 is TGTGCCATCAGTGGAGGACAGGGTGAGACCCAGTACTTC.

This clonotype was counted ten times or more. This chain joins TRBV29-1 and TRBJ1-2, with D tentatively TRBD1 (5 bases). V lost 4 bases to trimming and J lost 4 bases, with 13 bases between them. The CDR3 length is 13 residues. Germline V CDR1 and CDR2: SQVTM, ANQGSEA. The CDR3 bases are TGCAGCGTTGTTGGGGGGGAGGCCTATGGCTACACCTTC. Translated: CSVVGGEAYGYTF.

This clonotype has at least ten counts. The chain carries TRBV6-1 and TRBJ2-3; 8 positions agree with TRBD2. The CDR3 has 15 amino acids. The J segment lost 3 bases and the V segment lost 1 base, leaving 3 bases of the junction unmatched. Germline-derived CDR1 and CDR2 are MNHNS and SASEGT. The CDR3, as DNA: TGTGCCAGCAGTGAAGTAGGACTAGCAACAGATACGCAGTATTTT. Translation gives CASSEVGLATDTQYF.

This clonotype was counted ten times or more. The CDR3 sequence is CASSARPTDTQYF. The CDR3 DNA reads TGTGCCAGCAGCGCCCGGCCCACAGATACGCAGTATTTT. The rearrangement joins TRBV9 to TRBJ2-3, with unresolved D. The CDR3 has 13 amino acids. Germline V CDR1 and CDR2: SGDLS, YYNGEE. The ends were cut back, 3 bases at V and 2 bases at J, with 7 bases in the middle.

This clonotype was detected ten times or more. Compared with germline, one end of the junction differs, possibly owing to a read error. This chain connects TRBV7-3 to TRBJ2-3; 9 bases are a match to TRBD1. CDR3 size: 16 residues. CDR1 SGHTA and CDR2 FQGTGA come from the germline V gene. CDR3 protein: CASSLTGGGGTDTQYF. The CDR3, as DNA: TGTGCCAGCAGTTTAACAGGGGGCGGGGGCACAGATACGCAGTATTTT. Drawing the rest from reference TRBV7-3 and TRBJ2-3, the complete variable domain is GAGVSQTPSNKVTEKGKYVELRCDPISGHTALYWYRQSLGQGPEFLIYFQGTGAADDSGLPNDRFFAVRPEGSVSTLKIQRTERGDSAVYLCASSLTGGGGTDTQYFGPGTRLTVL.

To note about this clonotype: A read error may be the cause here, since a much bigger clone is one base away. The chain carries TRBV19 and TRBJ2-1; 7 bases line up with TRBD2. The germline V gene has CDR1 LNHDA and CDR2 SQIVND (reference sequence). Trimming removed 4 bases from V and 3 bases from J; junction bases left unmatched: 6. The CDR3 spans 15 residues. CDR3 amino acids: CASSNLAEVYNEQFF. CDR3 coding DNA: TGTGCCAGTAGTAACCTAGCGGAGGTCTACAATGAGCAGTTCTTC.

This clonotype was seen many times. The V call is TRBV7-7, the J call TRBJ2-3, with D uncertain. V was cut by 0 bases and J by 4 bases, with 5 bases left in between. CDR1 and CDR2 (germline): SSHAT, FNYEAQ (reference sequence). The CDR3 is 13 residues long. The CDR3 loop reads CASSLAEADTQYF. In DNA form, the CDR3 reads TGTGCCAGCAGCTTAGCTGAGGCAGATACGCAGTATTTT.

Ten or more counts support this clonotype. V and J are TRBV20-1 and TRBJ1-2; 7 bases match TRBD1. This CDR3 contains 13 residues. The junction had 9 bases not matched to a gene; V was cut back by 6 bases and J by 5 bases. In germline, CDR1 is DFQATT, CDR2 SNEGSKA (reference sequence). The CDR3 bases are TGCAGTGCACAGGAGGAGGGGGCTTATGGCTACACCTTC. This gives the protein CSAQEEGAYGYTF.

This clonotype was found many times. V is TRBV5-1 and J is TRBJ2-1; no clear D gene. Per the germline V gene, CDR1 is SGHRS and CDR2 is YFSETQ. CDR3 size: 15 residues. V was clipped by 1 base and J by 1 base, with 9 bases between them. The CDR3 DNA sequence: TGCGCCAGCAGCTTGAACGCGTTGTCCTACAATGAGCAGTTCTTC. Its translation is CASSLNALSYNEQFF.

This clonotype occurred a few times. This chain connects TRBV11-2 to TRBJ2-5, with unresolved D. The CDR3 length is 13 residues. Between the trimmed V and J ends, which lost 5 bases and 0 bases, there was a span of 7 bases. CDR1 is SGHAT and CDR2 is FQNNGV in the germline V gene. CDR3 nucleotide sequence: TGTGCCAGCAGCCCTAGATACCAAGAGACCCAGTACTTC. Protein sequence: CASSPRYQETQYF.

This clonotype came up many times. The chain has TRBV12-3 or TRBV12-4 and TRBJ2-3, with TRBD1 matching over 9 bases. The CDR3 consists of 16 residues. The V and J ends lost 5 bases and 4 bases, in that order; junction bases with no gene match: 10. CDR3 sequence: CASSPWGTGRPDTQYF. The CDR3, as DNA: TGTGCCAGCAGTCCATGGGGGACAGGGCGGCCAGATACGCAGTATTTT.